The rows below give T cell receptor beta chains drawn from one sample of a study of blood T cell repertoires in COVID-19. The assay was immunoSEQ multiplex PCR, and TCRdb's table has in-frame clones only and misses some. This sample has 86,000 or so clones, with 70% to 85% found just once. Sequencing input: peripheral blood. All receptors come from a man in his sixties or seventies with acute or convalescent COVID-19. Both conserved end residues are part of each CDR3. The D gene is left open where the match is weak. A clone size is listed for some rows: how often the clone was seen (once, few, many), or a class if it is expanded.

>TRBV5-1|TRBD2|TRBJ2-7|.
CASSLGSSSGVFSYEQYF
TGCGCCAGCAGCTTGGGAAGTAGTAGCGGGGTTTTCTCCTACGAGCAGTACTTC
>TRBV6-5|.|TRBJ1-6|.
CASSYGQISDNSPLHF
TGTGCCAGCAGTTACGGTCAGATTTCCGATAATTCACCCCTCCACTTT
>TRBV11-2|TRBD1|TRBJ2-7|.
CASSLGWTGGDEQYF
TGTGCCAGCAGCTTAGGGTGGACAGGGGGCGACGAGCAGTACTTC
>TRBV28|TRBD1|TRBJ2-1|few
CASRGDSYNEQFF
TGTGCCAGCAGGGGGGACAGTTACAATGAGCAGTTCTTC
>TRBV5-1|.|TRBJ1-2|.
CASSLASGGSTSNGYTF
TGCGCCAGCAGCTTGGCCAGTGGAGGGTCGACCAGTAATGGCTACACCTTC
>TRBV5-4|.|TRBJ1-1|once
CASSLVSVNTEAFF
TGTGCCAGCAGCTTGGTGTCAGTTAACACTGAAGCTTTCTTT
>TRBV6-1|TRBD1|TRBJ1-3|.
CASSDGQADSGNTIYF
TGTGCCAGCAGTGACGGACAGGCAGACTCTGGAAACACCATATATTTT
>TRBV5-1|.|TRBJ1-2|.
CASRGQPSNYGYTF
TGCGCCAGCAGGGGGCAGCCTTCTAACTATGGCTACACCTTC
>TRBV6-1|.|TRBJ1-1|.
CASSEVRDSEAFF
TGTGCCAGCAGTGAAGTAAGGGACTCTGAAGCTTTCTTT
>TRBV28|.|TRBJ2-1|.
CASRPSSASSYNEQFF
TGTGCCAGCAGACCCAGTAGCGCTAGCTCCTACAATGAGCAGTTCTTC
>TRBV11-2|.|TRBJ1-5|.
CASSQGNQPQHF
TGTGCCAGCAGCCAGGGGAATCAGCCCCAGCATTTT
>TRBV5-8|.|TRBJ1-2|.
CASSLSGYTF
TGTGCCAGCAGCTTGAGCGGCTACACCTTC
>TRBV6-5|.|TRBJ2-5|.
CASSYSTGPETQYF
TGTGCCAGCAGTTACTCAACAGGGCCGGAGACCCAGTACTTC
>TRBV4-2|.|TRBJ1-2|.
CASSQSQGGIYGYTF
TGTGCCAGCAGCCAGTCACAGGGCGGAATCTATGGCTACACCTTC
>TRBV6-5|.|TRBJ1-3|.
CASILMSSGNTIYF
TGTGCCAGCATTCTCATGAGCTCTGGAAACACCATATATTTT
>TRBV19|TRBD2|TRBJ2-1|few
CASSASGTSGYNEQFF
TGTGCCAGTAGTGCCTCCGGGACTAGCGGGTACAATGAGCAGTTCTTC
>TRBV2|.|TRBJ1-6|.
CASSEGRSSPLHF
TGTGCCAGCAGTGAAGGGAGGTCTTCACCCCTCCACTTT
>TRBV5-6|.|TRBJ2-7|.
CASSFGSLPSQYF
TGTGCCAGCAGCTTTGGCTCGCTTCCTTCGCAGTACTTC
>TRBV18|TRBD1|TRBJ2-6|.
CASSSGQGGGANVLTF
TGTGCCAGCTCATCGGGACAGGGTGGTGGGGCCAACGTCCTGACTTTC
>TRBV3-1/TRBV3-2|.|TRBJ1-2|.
CASSQVPAGGYTF
TGTGCCAGCAGCCAAGTGCCCGCGGGGGGCTACACCTTC
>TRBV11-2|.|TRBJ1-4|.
CASSFSDEKLFF
TGTGCCAGCAGCTTTTCAGATGAAAAACTGTTTTTT
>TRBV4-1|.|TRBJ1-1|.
CASSQGGEGTEAFF
TGCGCCAGCAGCCAAGGGGGGGAGGGCACTGAAGCTTTCTTT
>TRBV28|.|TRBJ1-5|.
CASSQNQGNQPQHF
TGTGCCAGCAGCCAAAATCAGGGCAATCAGCCCCAGCATTTT
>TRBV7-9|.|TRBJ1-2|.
CASSLDNGGYTF
TGTGCCAGCAGCTTGGACAACGGGGGCTACACCTTC
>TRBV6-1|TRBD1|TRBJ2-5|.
CASSEMTGGGETQYF
TGTGCCAGCAGTGAGATGACAGGGGGCGGGGAGACCCAGTACTTC
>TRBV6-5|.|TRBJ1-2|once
CASLSGGYGYTF
TGTGCCAGCCTTTCGGGGGGCTATGGCTACACCTTC
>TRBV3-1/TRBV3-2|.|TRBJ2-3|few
CASSPGTAVDTQYF
TGTGCCAGCAGCCCCGGGACTGCGGTGGATACGCAGTATTTT
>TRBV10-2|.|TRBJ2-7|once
CASKLPGVYEQYF
TGCGCCAGCAAACTCCCGGGGGTCTACGAGCAGTACTTC
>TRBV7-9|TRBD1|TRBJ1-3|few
CASSSTGVGNTIYF
TGTGCCAGCAGCTCGACAGGGGTCGGAAACACCATATATTTT
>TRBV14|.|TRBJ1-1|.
CASSQDDGRILNTEAFF
TGTGCCAGCAGCCAAGATGACGGGAGGATTTTGAACACTGAAGCTTTCTTT
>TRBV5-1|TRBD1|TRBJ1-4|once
CASSSSGTEVEKLFF
TGCGCCAGCAGCTCATCGGGGACAGAAGTTGAAAAACTGTTTTTT
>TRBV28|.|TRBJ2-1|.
CASRPYYKNNEQFF
TGTGCCAGCAGACCGTATTACAAGAACAATGAGCAGTTCTTC
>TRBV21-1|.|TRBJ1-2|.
CASSHKGGGLGGYTF
TGTGCCAGCAGCCACAAAGGAGGGGGCCTTGGGGGCTACACCTTC
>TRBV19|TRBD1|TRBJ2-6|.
CASSMDGQGGSGANVLTF
TGTGCCAGTAGTATGGATGGACAGGGGGGGTCTGGGGCCAACGTCCTGACTTTC
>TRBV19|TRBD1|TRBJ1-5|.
CATKRETGGVQPQHF
TGTGCCACCAAGAGGGAGACAGGGGGCGTTCAGCCCCAGCATTTT
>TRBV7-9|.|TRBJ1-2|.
CASSLAETGFGYGYTF
TGTGCCAGCAGCTTGGCCGAGACGGGTTTCGGCTATGGCTACACCTTC
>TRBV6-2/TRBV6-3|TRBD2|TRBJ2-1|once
CASSHPMSSGGAREQFF
TGTGCCAGCAGCCACCCCATGTCTAGCGGGGGGGCCAGAGAGCAGTTCTTC
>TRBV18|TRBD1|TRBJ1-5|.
CASSRGTGASNQPQHF
TGTGCCAGCTCACGAGGGACAGGGGCTAGCAATCAGCCCCAGCATTTT
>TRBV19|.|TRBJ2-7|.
CASSIGTGAYEQYF
TGTGCCAGTAGTATCGGCACAGGAGCCTACGAGCAGTACTTC
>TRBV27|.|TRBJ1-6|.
CASSPRNSPLHF
TGTGCCAGCAGTCCGCGGAATTCACCCCTCCACTTT
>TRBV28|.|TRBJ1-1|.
CASSSARRQRPSWNTEAFF
TGTGCCAGCAGTTCGGCTCGCAGACAGCGCCCTTCGTGGAACACTGAAGCTTTCTTT
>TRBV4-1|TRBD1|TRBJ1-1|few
CASSRDLLGQVNTEAFF
TGCGCCAGCAGCCGCGACCTACTGGGACAGGTAAACACTGAAGCTTTCTTT
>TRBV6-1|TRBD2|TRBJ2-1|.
CASSEFAGGLNEQFF
TGTGCCAGCAGTGAATTCGCGGGGGGGCTTAATGAGCAGTTCTTC
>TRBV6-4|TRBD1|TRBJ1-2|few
CASSENRGKGYTF
TGTGCCAGCAGTGAAAACAGGGGGAAAGGCTACACCTTC
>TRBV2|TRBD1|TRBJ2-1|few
CASPRQGSYNEQFF
TGTGCCAGCCCGCGACAGGGTTCCTACAATGAGCAGTTCTTC
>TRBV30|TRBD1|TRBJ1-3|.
CAWRKYPGQAILSGNTIYF
TGTGCCTGGAGGAAGTATCCGGGACAGGCGATACTCTCTGGAAACACCATATATTTT
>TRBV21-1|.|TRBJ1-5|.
CASSSPGGLGNQPQHF
TGTGCCAGCAGCTCGCCCGGGGGGCTGGGCAATCAGCCCCAGCATTTT
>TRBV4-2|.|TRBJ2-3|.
CASSQVTDTQYF
TGTGCCAGCAGCCAAGTCACTGATACGCAGTATTTT
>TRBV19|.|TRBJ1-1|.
CASRGRGNFVNTEAFF
TGTGCCAGTAGGGGGAGGGGGAATTTTGTGAACACTGAAGCTTTCTTT
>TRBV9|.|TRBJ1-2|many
CASSVATRTDLYGYTF
TGTGCCAGCAGCGTAGCTACGAGGACAGATCTCTATGGCTACACCTTC
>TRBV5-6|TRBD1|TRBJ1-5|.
CASSNRGSNQPQHF
TGTGCCAGCAGCAACAGGGGTAGCAATCAGCCCCAGCATTTT
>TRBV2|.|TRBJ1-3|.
CASSEGRGSGNTIYF
TGTGCCAGCAGTGAGGGGCGGGGCTCTGGAAACACCATATATTTT
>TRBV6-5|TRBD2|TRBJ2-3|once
CASRLAGAGTDTQYF
TGTGCCAGCCGACTAGCGGGGGCCGGCACAGATACGCAGTATTTT
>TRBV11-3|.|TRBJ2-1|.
CASSTGVSSYNEQFF
TGTGCCAGCAGCACCGGGGTGAGCTCCTACAATGAGCAGTTCTTC
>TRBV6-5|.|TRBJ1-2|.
CASSYSEGSYGYTF
TGTGCCAGCAGTTACTCGGAGGGGTCCTATGGCTACACCTTC
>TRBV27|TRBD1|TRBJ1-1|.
CASSLSRPGQGKAFF
TGTGCCAGCAGTTTATCCCGGCCGGGACAGGGAAAAGCTTTCTTT
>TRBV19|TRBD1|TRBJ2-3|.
CASSLRDREGDTQYF
TGTGCCAGTAGCCTCCGGGACAGGGAAGGAGATACGCAGTATTTT